This TCR beta chain was obtained from a study of cytomegalovirus exposure and HLA in healthy donors. The study's findings and limits: Cytomegalovirus status was reportedly diagnosed by the classifier with high specificity and sensitivity. When presence/absence was analysed, sequencing depth was taken to be roughly uniform across donors. Accurate HLA-A and HLA-B prediction from TCR beta sequences was reported for most subjects.

Comment on this clone: What it recognizes is unknown.

The PCR was carried out with 60 Vbeta primers and 13 Jbeta primers. Sequencing was performed with immunoSEQ multiplex PCR; in TCRdb, only in-frame clones are kept and a portion is missing. This table has 150,000 to 200,000 clones, around four fifths appearing once. Trimming removed 1 base from V and 4 bases from J, with 14 bases in between. Germline values: CDR1 SNHLY, CDR2 FYNNEI. The CDR3 loop spans 16 amino acids. Among the donors, all were healthy bone marrow donors. This clonotype was sampled from a girl aged 10-17 years in good health and CMV-seropositive. This rearrangement joins TRBV2 to TRBJ1-3; possible D gene TRBD1, 6 bases. The sample comprised PBMCs. The chain's CDR3 is CASSEEKQGIGNTIYF. CDR3 sequence (DNA): TGTGCCAGCAGTGAAGAGAAGCAGGGGATAGGAAACACCATATATTTT.